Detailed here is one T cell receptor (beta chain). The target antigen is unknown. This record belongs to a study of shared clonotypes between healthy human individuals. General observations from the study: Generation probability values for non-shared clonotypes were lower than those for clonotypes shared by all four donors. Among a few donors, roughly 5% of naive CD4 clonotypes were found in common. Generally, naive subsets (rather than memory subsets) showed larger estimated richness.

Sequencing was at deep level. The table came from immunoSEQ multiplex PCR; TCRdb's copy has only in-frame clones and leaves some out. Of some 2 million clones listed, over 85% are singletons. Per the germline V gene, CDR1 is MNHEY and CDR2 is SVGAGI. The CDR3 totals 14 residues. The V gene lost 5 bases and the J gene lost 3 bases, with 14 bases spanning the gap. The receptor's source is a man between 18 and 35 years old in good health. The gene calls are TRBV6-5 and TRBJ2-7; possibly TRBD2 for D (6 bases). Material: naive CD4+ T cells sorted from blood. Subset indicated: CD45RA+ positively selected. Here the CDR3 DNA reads TGTGCCAGCAGTGAGAGGGCGCGGGGCTACGAGCAGTACTTC. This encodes CASSERARGYEQYF.